This TCR beta chain was sequenced for a study of blood T cell repertoires in COVID-19. Study information: The United States, Italy and Spain supplied acute and convalescent COVID-19 samples. T cells, B-cell-depleted T cells, or PBMCs supplied cDNA or gDNA.

This CDR3 has 15 residues. CDR1 and CDR2 from the germline V gene are LGHNA and YSLEER. The V gene end was trimmed by 3 bases and the J gene end by 3 bases; junction bases not matched to a gene: 8. In the authors' methods: Reference gene primers were amplified, and this amplification served to estimate nucleated cell counts. TCRdb's copy holds only in-frame clones and misses some; the assay was immunoSEQ multiplex PCR. The DNA was the basis for D and trimming; V, J and clone size are from that table. This table holds approximately 240,000 clones, roughly 84% found once. The source of this sequence is a woman over 75 with active or convalescent COVID-19. Sequencing was carried out using peripheral blood. V is TRBV4-3 and J is TRBJ2-7; 7 nucleotides agree with TRBD2. The CDR3 DNA is TGCGCCAGCAGCCATTACGGGACTACTAACTACGAGCAGTACTTC. It specifies CASSHYGTTNYEQYF.